This is a list of T cell receptor beta chains from one sample in a study of blood T cell repertoires in COVID-19. The repertoire was sequenced with immunoSEQ multiplex PCR; TCRdb's copy has only in-frame clones and lacks some. The sample records about 350,000 clones, around nine tenths being singletons. Material: peripheral blood. The receptors here all came from a woman between 18 and 29 years old who had recovered from COVID-19. Each CDR3 is given with its conserved first and last residue. Fields, in order: J gene, V gene, clone size, D gene, CDR3 DNA, CDR3 protein. A D gene is named only where the DNA matches it firmly. Only some rows state a clone size, as once, few, many or a class for expanded clones.

TRBJ1-3,TRBV19,NA,TRBD1,TGTGCCAGTAGTAGTACAGGGGGCTCCCACACCATATATTTT,CASSSTGGSHTIYF
TRBJ1-2,TRBV12-3/TRBV12-4,NA,TRBD1,TGTGCCAGCAGTGACAGGGGGGCGTCTTTTTTT,CASSDRGASFF
TRBJ2-1,TRBV2,once,NA,TGTGCCAGCAGTTCGACTGGCTACAATGAGCAGTTCTTC,CASSSTGYNEQFF
TRBJ1-2,TRBV15,NA,TRBD1,TGTGCCACGAATCATAAGGGACAGTCTTACTATGGCTACACCTTC,CATNHKGQSYYGYTF
TRBJ1-1,TRBV7-9,once,TRBD1,TGTGCCAGCAGCGACAGGGGGCGAGGTGAAGCTTTCTTT,CASSDRGRGEAFF
TRBJ1-5,TRBV7-2,NA,NA,TGTGCCAGCAGCAAGACAGGTGGGCTCGGCAATCAGCCCCAGCATTTT,CASSKTGGLGNQPQHF
TRBJ1-1,TRBV18,NA,NA,TGTGCCAGCTCACGAACAGTTCTGTTGGACACTGAAGCTTTCTTT,CASSRTVLLDTEAFF
TRBJ2-3,TRBV18,NA,NA,TGTGCCAGCTCACCTGCGGGCTACACAGATACGCAGTATTTT,CASSPAGYTDTQYF
TRBJ2-5,TRBV24-1,NA,TRBD1,TGTGCCACCAGTGATCCAGGACAGGGAGCAGAGACCCAGTACTTC,CATSDPGQGAETQYF
TRBJ1-2,TRBV5-4,few,TRBD1,TGTGCCAGCAGCTTAGGCCAGGGGGCCTCAGCGGGCTATGGCTACACCTTC,CASSLGQGASAGYGYTF
TRBJ2-5,TRBV6-2/TRBV6-3,once,TRBD2,TGTGCCAGCAGTACGACTAGCGGGAGACCTTCAGAGACCCAGTACTTC,CASSTTSGRPSETQYF
TRBJ1-1,TRBV12-5,NA,NA,TGTGCTAGTGCCAATGGGGGCCTTACGGAAGCTTTCTTT,CASANGGLTEAFF
TRBJ1-2,TRBV5-1,NA,NA,TGCGCCAGCAGCGTATCCGCTCGAAGACAGCTAATACAGGATGGCTACACCTTC,CASSVSARRQLIQDGYTF
TRBJ2-1,TRBV5-1,NA,NA,TGCGCCAGCAGCTTGGACGGCGGCTCCTACAATGAGCAGTTCTTC,CASSLDGGSYNEQFF
TRBJ1-3,TRBV7-9,NA,NA,TGTGCCAGCAGCTTAGCGTATCCTCCTGGAAACACCATATATTTT,CASSLAYPPGNTIYF
TRBJ2-3,TRBV7-6,NA,TRBD2,TGTGCCAGCTCCGACTTCGGCGGGAGTACAGATACGCAGTATTTT,CASSDFGGSTDTQYF
TRBJ1-1,TRBV3-1/TRBV3-2,NA,TRBD1,TGTGCCAGCAGCCGAAGGACAGGGATGAACACTGAAGCTTTCTTT,CASSRRTGMNTEAFF
TRBJ1-2,TRBV25-1,NA,NA,TGTGCCAGCAGTCATGACAGGATTTATGGCTACACCTTC,CASSHDRIYGYTF
TRBJ1-2,TRBV27,NA,NA,TGTGCCAGCAGTTTTGGGGGGGATCTCTTTAACTATGGCTACACCTTC,CASSFGGDLFNYGYTF
TRBJ2-6,TRBV29-1,NA,NA,TGCAGCCCGTGCAAGTATGGGGATCGGGACACGCTTATATCTGGGGCCAACGTCCTGACTTTC,CSPCKYGDRDTLISGANVLTF
TRBJ2-5,TRBV15,once,NA,TGTGCCACCAGCAGAGTTATTAGTTCTCAAGAGACCCAGTACTTC,CATSRVISSQETQYF
TRBJ1-1,TRBV3-1/TRBV3-2,NA,NA,TGTGCCAGCAGCCAATCCGGACGTGGGAGGTACGCTTTCTTT,CASSQSGRGRYAFF
TRBJ1-5,TRBV6-2/TRBV6-3,NA,TRBD1,TGTGCCAGCAGTTACCCTACGGGACAGGCGAATCAGCCCCAGCATTTT,CASSYPTGQANQPQHF
TRBJ2-1,TRBV6-6,once,NA,TGTGCCAGCAGTTACGGGGGGGCAGAGCAGTTCTTC,CASSYGGAEQFF
TRBJ1-2,TRBV20-1,few,NA,TGCAGTGCAGGGGCCGGGTATGGCTACACCTTC,CSAGAGYGYTF
TRBJ1-2,TRBV27,once,TRBD1,TGTGCCAGCACCCCGACAGGGGCCAGCTATGGCTACACCTTC,CASTPTGASYGYTF
TRBJ2-3,TRBV5-4,NA,TRBD2,TGTGCCAGCAGCCAACCTAGCGGATCCGCCACAGATACGCAGTATTTT,CASSQPSGSATDTQYF
TRBJ2-1,TRBV29-1,NA,TRBD2,TGCAGCCTAAAGGGTAGCGGGAGGAGTCCCAATGAGCAGTTCTTC,CSLKGSGRSPNEQFF
TRBJ2-1,TRBV6-2/TRBV6-3,NA,TRBD2,TGTGCCAGCAGTTTCCAGGTACTAGCGGGTTACAATGAGCAGTTCTTC,CASSFQVLAGYNEQFF
TRBJ2-3,TRBV27,NA,TRBD2,TGTGCCAGCAGCCGTCGACTAGCGGGAGAGGATACGCAGTATTTT,CASSRRLAGEDTQYF
TRBJ1-2,TRBV29-1,NA,TRBD1,TGCAGCGTTGGCCACGGACAGGGTAACTATGGCTACACCTTC,CSVGHGQGNYGYTF
TRBJ2-1,TRBV9,NA,NA,TGTGCCAGCAGCGTGGGAGGGGGGAGCCCTTACAATGAGCAGTTCTTC,CASSVGGGSPYNEQFF
TRBJ2-1,TRBV2,NA,TRBD2,TGTGCCAGCACCCCCCCGGGACTAGGCTACAATGAGCAGTTCTTC,CASTPPGLGYNEQFF
TRBJ2-3,TRBV29-1,NA,TRBD2,TGCAGCGTTCGAAACCCTAGAGCGGGAGGTTCCCCAGATACGCAGTATTTT,CSVRNPRAGGSPDTQYF
TRBJ1-5,TRBV4-3,NA,NA,TGCGCCAGCAGCCAAGATCGGGGTAGCAATCAGCCCCAGCATTTT,CASSQDRGSNQPQHF
TRBJ1-4,TRBV5-8,NA,TRBD1,TGTGCCAGCAGATCCGGGACAGGGGAGGAAAAACTGTTTTTT,CASRSGTGEEKLFF
TRBJ2-1,TRBV5-6,NA,TRBD2,TGTGCCAGCAGCTTGGATGCGGGAGGGACGTTCGATGAGCAGTTCTTC,CASSLDAGGTFDEQFF
TRBJ2-1,TRBV5-1,NA,TRBD2,TGCGCCAGCAGCTTGCCTAGACTAGCGCGCCACAATGAGCAGTTCTTC,CASSLPRLARHNEQFF
TRBJ1-2,TRBV19,few,TRBD1,TGTGCCAGTTCTAGCTTACAGGGGGCGGACTATGGCTACACCTTC,CASSSLQGADYGYTF
TRBJ1-4,TRBV7-9,NA,NA,TGTGCCAGCAGCCCACCGGGGGTGGCTAATGAAAAACTGTTTTTT,CASSPPGVANEKLFF
TRBJ1-5,TRBV7-6,once,NA,TGTGCCAGCAGCTTAGTATCCAGGGGAGCTGTAAATCAGCCCCAGCATTTT,CASSLVSRGAVNQPQHF
TRBJ2-5,TRBV11-3,once,TRBD2,TGTGCCAGCAGCTCCCAGCGGGAGGGCCTTCCGGAGACCCAGTACTTC,CASSSQREGLPETQYF
TRBJ1-1,TRBV5-1,NA,TRBD1,TGCGCCAGCAGCTTGGTAGGGACAGGGGGCACGGTAGCTTTCTTT,CASSLVGTGGTVAFF
TRBJ2-2,TRBV6-4,NA,TRBD2,TGTGCCAGCAGTGAGAGCGGGACCCAAACCGGGGAGCTGTTTTTT,CASSESGTQTGELFF
TRBJ2-1,TRBV12-3/TRBV12-4,NA,NA,TGTGCCAGCAGCAAGGGGTCTTGGTATGAGCAGTTCTTC,CASSKGSWYEQFF
TRBJ2-1,TRBV10-2,NA,TRBD2,TGCGCCAGCAATAGCGGGGTGCCCCAATACAATGAGCAGTTCTTC,CASNSGVPQYNEQFF
TRBJ1-5,TRBV28,few,NA,TGTGCCAGCAGTTTGGGGGGACTGATCAATCAGCCCCAGCATTTT,CASSLGGLINQPQHF
TRBJ2-1,TRBV30,once,NA,TGTGCCTGGAGTTTAAATTTTCGGGATGAGCAGTTCTTC,CAWSLNFRDEQFF